Listed below are T cell receptor beta chains from one sample, sequenced in a study of cytomegalovirus exposure and HLA in healthy donors. Measured with immunoSEQ multiplex PCR; TCRdb has only the in-frame clones, and not every one. The sample has about 120,000 clones, roughly four fifths seen once. The sequenced sample consisted of PBMCs. The receptors here all came from a woman between 18 and 29 years old in good health and CMV-seronegative. Both conserved end residues are part of each CDR3. The order of the fields is J gene, clone size, V gene, D gene, CDR3 protein, CDR3 DNA. The D gene is left open where the match is weak. Clone size is stated in some rows and not others, as once, few, many or a class when expanded.

TRBJ2-3 | - | TRBV4-2 | - | CASSHGQSSRTDTQYF | TGTGCCAGCAGCCACGGACAGTCCTCGCGTACAGATACGCAGTATTTT
TRBJ2-2 | - | TRBV4-1 | - | CASSQVRGTLPNTGELFF | TGCGCCAGCAGCCAAGTCCGGGGGACCCTACCGAACACCGGGGAGCTGTTTTTT
TRBJ1-4 | - | TRBV18 | - | CASSPKTATNEKLFF | TGTGCCAGCTCACCAAAGACTGCAACTAATGAAAAACTGTTTTTT
TRBJ2-3 | - | TRBV6-1 | - | CASSEQGTGTDTQYF | TGTGCCAGCAGCGAACAGGGAACTGGCACAGATACGCAGTATTTT
TRBJ2-7 | few | TRBV11-2 | - | CASSLGGVTDNLYEQYF | TGTGCCAGCAGCTTAGGGGGGGTGACAGATAATCTCTACGAGCAGTACTTC
TRBJ2-7 | once | TRBV6-5 | - | CASSYSRSGFEQYF | TGTGCCAGCAGTTACTCGAGGTCCGGATTCGAGCAGTACTTC
TRBJ2-2 | - | TRBV7-6 | TRBD2 | CASSPEPLAGSGGELFF | TGTGCCAGCAGCCCAGAGCCACTAGCGGGGTCGGGCGGGGAGCTGTTTTTT
TRBJ2-7 | - | TRBV7-6 | - | CASSLSESYEQYF | TGTGCCAGCAGCTTAAGCGAGAGCTACGAGCAGTACTTC
TRBJ2-3 | - | TRBV20-1 | - | CSALLTDTQYF | TGCAGTGCTCTCCTCACAGATACGCAGTATTTT
TRBJ2-3 | - | TRBV5-1 | - | CASSLGLIRTDTQYF | TGCGCCAGCAGCTTGGGACTGATCCGCACAGATACGCAGTATTTT
TRBJ2-6 | - | TRBV11-2 | - | CASSLPVSGANVLTF | TGTGCCAGCAGCTTACCTGTTTCTGGGGCCAACGTCCTGACTTTC
TRBJ1-1 | - | TRBV7-9 | TRBD1 | CASSDRVDTEAFF | TGTGCCAGCAGCGACAGGGTTGACACTGAAGCTTTCTTT
TRBJ1-5 | few | TRBV7-9 | - | CASSTGTAGNQPQHF | TGTGCCAGCAGTACCGGGACTGCGGGCAATCAGCCCCAGCATTTT
TRBJ1-1 | - | TRBV9 | - | CASSLLGGDTEAFF | TGTGCCAGCAGTCTACTAGGCGGGGACACTGAAGCTTTCTTT
TRBJ2-5 | - | TRBV5-4 | TRBD2 | CASSLTGGGAETQYF | TGTGCCAGCAGCTTGACTGGCGGGGGGGCTGAGACCCAGTACTTC
TRBJ1-1 | - | TRBV27 | - | CASSSGPGEAFF | TGTGCCAGCAGTTCTGGGCCTGGTGAAGCTTTCTTT
TRBJ1-1 | - | TRBV5-1 | - | CASSFEFSNTEAFF | TGCGCCAGCAGCTTTGAGTTTTCAAACACTGAAGCTTTCTTT
TRBJ2-1 | - | TRBV5-4 | - | CASSLNSNSYNEQFF | TGTGCCAGCAGCTTGAACTCCAACTCCTACAATGAGCAGTTCTTC
TRBJ1-1 | once | TRBV19 | - | CASSYVLGGGVTEAFF | TGTGCCAGTAGTTACGTTTTAGGAGGCGGGGTCACTGAAGCTTTCTTT
TRBJ1-1 | few | TRBV27 | TRBD1 | CASAEAGGYEAFF | TGTGCCAGCGCGGAGGCAGGGGGCTATGAAGCTTTCTTT